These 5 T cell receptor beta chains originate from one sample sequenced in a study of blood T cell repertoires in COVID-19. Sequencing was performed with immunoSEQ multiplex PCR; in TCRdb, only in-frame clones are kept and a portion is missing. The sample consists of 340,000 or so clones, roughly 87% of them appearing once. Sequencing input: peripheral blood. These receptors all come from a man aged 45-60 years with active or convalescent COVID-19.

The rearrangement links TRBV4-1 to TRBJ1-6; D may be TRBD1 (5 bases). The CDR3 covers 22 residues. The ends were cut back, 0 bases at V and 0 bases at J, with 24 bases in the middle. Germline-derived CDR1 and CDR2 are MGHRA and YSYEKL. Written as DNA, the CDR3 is TGCGCCAGCAGCCAAGATCTGATTTTGCGACAGATTACGAGCTCCTATAATTCACCCCTCCACTTT. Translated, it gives CASSQDLILRQITSSYNSPLHF.

CDR3 sequence: CASSYGQDYGYTF. The CDR3 DNA reads as TGTGCCAGCAGTTACGGGCAGGACTATGGCTACACCTTC. The chain links TRBV6-6 to TRBJ1-2; D call uncertain. CDR1 is MNHNY, CDR2 SVGAGI, per germline (reference sequence). The CDR3 spans 13 residues. V was trimmed by 2 bases and J by 3 bases, leaving 7 bases between them.

CDR3 amino acids: CASSYAAAYGYTF. The DNA of the CDR3 is TGCGCCAGCAGTTATGCTGCTGCGTATGGCTACACCTTC. The chain uses TRBV5-1 and TRBJ1-2; D gene uncertain. Trimming took off 5 bases at V and 5 bases at J, with 13 bases between the two ends. Germline values: CDR1 SGHRS, CDR2 YFSETQ. CDR3 size: 13 residues.

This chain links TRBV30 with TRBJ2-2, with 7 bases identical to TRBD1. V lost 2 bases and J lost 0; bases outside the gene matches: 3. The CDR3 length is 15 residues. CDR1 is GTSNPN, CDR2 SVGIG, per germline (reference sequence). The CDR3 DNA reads TGTGCCTGGAGTCGGGACAGCCCGAACACCGGGGAGCTGTTTTTT. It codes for CAWSRDSPNTGELFF.

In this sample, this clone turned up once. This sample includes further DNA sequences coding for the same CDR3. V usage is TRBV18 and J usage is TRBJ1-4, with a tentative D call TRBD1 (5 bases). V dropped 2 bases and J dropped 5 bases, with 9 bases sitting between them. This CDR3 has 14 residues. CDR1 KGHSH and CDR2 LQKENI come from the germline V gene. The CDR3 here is CASSPAGGNEKLFF. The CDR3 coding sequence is TGTGCCAGCTCACCAGCGGGGGGGAATGAAAAACTGTTTTTT.